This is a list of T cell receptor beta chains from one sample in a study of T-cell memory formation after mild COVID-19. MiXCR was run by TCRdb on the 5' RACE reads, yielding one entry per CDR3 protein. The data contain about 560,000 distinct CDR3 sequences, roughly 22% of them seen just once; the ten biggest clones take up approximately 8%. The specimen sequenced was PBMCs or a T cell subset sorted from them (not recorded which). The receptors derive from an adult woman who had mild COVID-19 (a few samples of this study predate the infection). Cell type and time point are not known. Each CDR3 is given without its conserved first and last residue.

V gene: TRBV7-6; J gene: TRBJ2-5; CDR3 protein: ASSWWTGETQY
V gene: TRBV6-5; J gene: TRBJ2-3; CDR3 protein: ASSDRGGPVNRTDTQY
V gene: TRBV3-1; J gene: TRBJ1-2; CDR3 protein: ASSSPGNYGYT
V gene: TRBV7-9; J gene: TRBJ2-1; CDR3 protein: ASSRGENEQF
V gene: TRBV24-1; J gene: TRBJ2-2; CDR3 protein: ATSDLETGNTGELF
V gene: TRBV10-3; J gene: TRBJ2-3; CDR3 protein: AINSGSTDTQY
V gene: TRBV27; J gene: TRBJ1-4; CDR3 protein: ASSSRQGISEKLF
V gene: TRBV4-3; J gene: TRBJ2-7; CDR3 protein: ASSPPGEGLDVYEQY
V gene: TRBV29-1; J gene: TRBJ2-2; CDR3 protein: SVEEDRGRFGELF
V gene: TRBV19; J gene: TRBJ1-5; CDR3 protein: ASAPGGQAYNQPQH
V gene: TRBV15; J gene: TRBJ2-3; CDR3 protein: ATSRDTYDTFTDTQY
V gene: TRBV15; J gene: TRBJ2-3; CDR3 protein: ATSKEGGGQFGTQY
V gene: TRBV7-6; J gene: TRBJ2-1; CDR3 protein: ASSRTGTRSNEQF
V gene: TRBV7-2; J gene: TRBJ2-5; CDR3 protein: ASSLSGTQGNWETQY
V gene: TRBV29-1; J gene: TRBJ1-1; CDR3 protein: SVGVRGDTEAF
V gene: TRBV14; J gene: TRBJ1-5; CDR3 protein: ASSLYDQPQH
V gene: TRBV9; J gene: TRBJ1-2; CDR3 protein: ASSADRGQGHYGYT
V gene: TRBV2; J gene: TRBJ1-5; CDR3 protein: ASSVTGNQPQH
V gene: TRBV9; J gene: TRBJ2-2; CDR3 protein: ASSVRQGTGELF
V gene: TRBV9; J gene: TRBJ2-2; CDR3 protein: ASSALQGNTGELF
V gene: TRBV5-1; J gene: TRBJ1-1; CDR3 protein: ASIPTPGASETEAF
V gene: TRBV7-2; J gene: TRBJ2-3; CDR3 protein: ASSLGISTDTQY
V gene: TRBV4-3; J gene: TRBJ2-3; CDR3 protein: ASSQVPSGSITDTQY
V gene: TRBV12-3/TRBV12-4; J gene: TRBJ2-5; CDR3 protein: ASSIARAGGGWTQY
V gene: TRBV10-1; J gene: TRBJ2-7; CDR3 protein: ARSPRTGGYEQY
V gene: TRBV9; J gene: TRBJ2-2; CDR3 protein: ASSFGTGWTGELF
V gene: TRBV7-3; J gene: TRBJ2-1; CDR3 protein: ASSSGLAGATYNEQF
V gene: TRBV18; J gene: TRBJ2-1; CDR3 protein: ASSPNYGLGEQF
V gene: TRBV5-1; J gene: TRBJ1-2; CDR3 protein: ASRQALYSNYGYT